Described below is a single T cell receptor beta chain sequence and its context. What it recognizes is unknown. The source of the sample is a study of T-cell reconstitution after alpha-beta-depleted transplantation in children. Findings and caveats of the study: Expanded graft clones numbering several hundred reportedly gave rise to alpha-beta T cells about two months after transplant. Newly made T cells mostly supplied T-cell counts and diversity one year after transplant.

V lost 4 bases to trimming and J lost 1 base, with 17 bases between them. The V gene's germline CDR1 is LGHNA and CDR2 YNFKEQ. The CDR3 length is 16 residues. For TCRbeta, the library was prepared with unique molecular identifiers. TCRdb re-called the PCR reads through MiXCR, storing one row per CDR3 protein. The sample carries around 300,000 distinct CDR3 sequences, approximately 10% recorded once. The sequence derives from a male patient between 2 and 10 years old who had a stem cell transplant for chronic granulomatous disease, so the T cells may come from the graft donor. The input for sequencing was peripheral blood, taken 180 days after TCRalphabeta/CD19-depleted stem cell transplant. This chain links TRBV4-2 with TRBJ2-7, with D unresolved. This CDR3 reads CASSPGRENPSYEQYF. CDR3 nucleotides: TGTGCCAGCAGCCCTGGGCGAGAAAACCCTTCCTACGAGCAGTACTTC.